A single sample gave rise to the 25 T cell receptor beta chains below, sequenced in a study of control samples from healthy donors and cancer patients. Data came from immunoSEQ multiplex PCR; TCRdb stores just in-frame clones and leaves some out. The table lists some 80,000 clones, just under 90% of them singletons. Sequencing was performed on blood. The source of these receptors is a man aged 50-59 years in good health.

The gene calls are TRBV6-2 or TRBV6-3 and TRBJ1-5; 9 positions agree with TRBD1. Germline V gene lookup returns CDR1 MNHEY and CDR2 SVGEGT. Trimming removed 2 bases from V and 6 bases from J; junction bases left unmatched: 11. CDR3 length: 17 residues. CDR3: CASSYAGPGQGSQPQHF. For the CDR3, the DNA is TGTGCCAGCAGTTACGCGGGGCCGGGACAGGGTTCTCAGCCCCAGCATTTT.

V usage is TRBV19 and J usage is TRBJ1-1; D not resolved. Trimming shortened V by 3 bases and J by 1 base, and 9 bases separated the two germline ends. Germline assignment: CDR1 LNHDA and CDR2 SQIVND (reference sequence). The CDR3 sequence is 14 residues long. CDR3 DNA: TGTGCCAGTAGTATTAGAGGGAGGAACACTGAAGCTTTCTTT. Translation gives CASSIRGRNTEAFF.

The J gene is TRBJ2-5, the V gene TRBV18; D is uncertain. The CDR3 runs to 13 residues. Trimming pared 2 bases from V and 1 base from J, leaving 5 bases between. CDR1 and CDR2 (germline): KGHSH, LQKENI. CDR3 DNA sequence: TGTGCCAGCTCACCAAGGCCCCAAGAGACCCAGTACTTC. Its protein is CASSPRPQETQYF.

This chain links TRBV10-3 with TRBJ2-7; 7 bases match TRBD1. V was pared by 3 bases and J by 6 bases, with 11 bases of the junction left unmatched. The germline V gene has CDR1 ENHRY and CDR2 SYGVKD. CDR3 length equals 15 residues. CDR3 nucleotide sequence: TGTGCCATCAGTGATTCGAGGGGGCTGTCCCGCGAGCAGTACTTC. Translation: CAISDSRGLSREQYF.

The chain recombines TRBV18 with TRBJ1-1, with D perhaps TRBD1 (6 bases). The germline V gene encodes CDR1 KGHSH and CDR2 LQKENI. V was pared by 6 bases and J by 4 bases, with 15 bases between. The CDR3 is 14 residues long. This CDR3 reads CASSPGAGATEAFF. In nucleotides, the CDR3 is TGTGCCAGCTCCCCAGGGGCAGGGGCCACTGAAGCTTTCTTT. Full variable domain (missing parts from reference TRBV18 and TRBJ1-1): NAGVMQNPRHLVRRRGQEARLRCSPMKGHSHVYWYRQLPEEGLKFMVYLQKENIIDESGMPKERFSAEFPKEGPSILRIQQVVRGDSAAYFCASSPGAGATEAFFGQGTRLTVV.

The chain uses TRBV19 and TRBJ1-1, with 8 bases identical to TRBD1. CDR3 length: 15 amino acids. V lost 4 bases to trimming and J lost 2 bases; unmatched junction nucleotides: 6. Germline lookup yields CDR1 LNHDA and CDR2 SQIVND (reference sequence). The CDR3 loop is CASSTWTGSNTEAFF. The CDR3 DNA follows: TGTGCCAGTAGTACTTGGACAGGGAGTAACACTGAAGCTTTCTTT.

This chain joins TRBV5-6 and TRBJ2-5; TRBD2 might be the D (7 bases). The CDR3 extends over 14 amino acids. V was shortened by 5 bases and J by 3 bases, with 14 bases between the two germline ends. Germline CDR1 and CDR2: SGHDT and YYEEEE. The chain's CDR3 is CASSRGAREETQYF. CDR3 nucleotide sequence: TGTGCCAGCAGTCGGGGGGCCAGGGAAGAGACCCAGTACTTC.

This clone was detected a few times. V gene TRBV7-9 combines with J gene TRBJ2-1; 9 bases are shared with TRBD2. V gave up 1 base and J gave up 10 bases; unmatched junction bases: 8. This CDR3 is 15 amino acids long. In germline, CDR1 is SEHNR, CDR2 FQNEAQ (reference sequence). CDR3 residues: CASSLGASGVREQFF. CDR3 DNA: TGTGCCAGCAGCTTAGGAGCTAGCGGGGTGAGGGAGCAGTTCTTC.

CDR3 amino acids: CASSYYTGELFF. CDR3 coding DNA: TGTGCCAGCAGCTATTATACCGGGGAGCTGTTTTTT. This sequence joins TRBV7-8 and TRBJ2-2; D not certain. V dropped 4 bases and J dropped 5 bases, with 5 bases sitting between them. The CDR3 length is 12 residues. CDR1 is SGHVS and CDR2 is FQNEAQ in the germline V gene.

The chain combines TRBV7-8 with TRBJ1-6; D unresolved. CDR1 and CDR2 (germline): SGHVS, FQNEAQ. Trimming cost V 2 bases and J 7 bases, with 12 bases left between them. The CDR3 consists of 15 residues. The CDR3 region has the DNA TGTGCCAGCAGCTTAACGGCAGGCAACAATTCACCCCTCCACTTT. Translating it yields CASSLTAGNNSPLHF.

The rearrangement joins TRBV28 to TRBJ1-5; tentative D call: TRBD1 (6 bases). V gave up 4 bases and J gave up 2 bases, with 9 bases separating them. This CDR3 contains 14 residues. Germline V lookup: CDR1 MDHEN, CDR2 SYDVKM. The chain's CDR3 is CASSYRAGNQPQHF. Here the CDR3 DNA reads TGTGCCAGCAGTTACAGGGCGGGCAATCAGCCCCAGCATTTT. The full variable domain, its missing parts supplied by reference TRBV28 and TRBJ1-5, is DVKVTQSSRYLVKRTGEKVFLECVQDMDHENMFWYRQDPGLGLRLIYFSYDVKMKEKGDIPEGYSVSREKKERFSLILESASTNQTSMYLCASSYRAGNQPQHFGDGTRLSIL.

The chain's CDR3 is CASSRGALGAAFF. The CDR3 coding sequence is TGTGCCAGCAGCAGAGGGGCGTTAGGCGCGGCTTTCTTT. J is TRBJ1-1 and V is TRBV21-1. TRBV21-1 is flagged as a pseudogene. This CDR3 comprises 13 residues.

The chain recombines TRBV6-5 with TRBJ1-2; no definite D call. V was pared by 8 bases and J by 3 bases, with 13 bases between. Germline CDR1 reads MNHEY; CDR2 reads SVGAGI. The CDR3 has 13 residues. The CDR3 is CASCLTEDYGYTF. DNA of the CDR3: TGTGCCAGCTGTCTGACTGAAGACTATGGCTACACCTTC.

The J gene is TRBJ1-6, the V gene TRBV6-5; TRBD1 matches at 8 bases. Germline V gene sequence: CDR1 MNHEY, CDR2 SVGAGI. The V and J ends lost 6 bases and 6 bases, in that order; junction bases with no gene match: 7. The CDR3 is 15 amino acids. CDR3 residues: CASRVDRAFNSPLHF. The CDR3 DNA is TGTGCCAGCAGGGTGGACAGGGCCTTTAATTCACCCCTCCACTTT.

The chain uses TRBV19 and TRBJ1-3, with a weak D call TRBD1 (5 bases). Germline assignment: CDR1 LNHDA and CDR2 SQIVND (reference sequence). This CDR3 is 13 amino acids long. The V end lost 7 bases, the J end lost 1 base, and 8 bases lay between the germline ends. The CDR3 protein is CASTGWSGNTIYF. CDR3 sequence (DNA): TGTGCCAGTACAGGGTGGTCTGGAAACACCATATATTTT.

The genes are TRBV4-2 and TRBJ2-5; D not resolved. The V end was cut by 4 bases, the J end by 0 bases, with 9 bases between. The CDR3 contains 14 residues. Germline V gene data show CDR1 as LGHNA and CDR2 as YNFKEQ. This CDR3 is CASSLHLYQETQYF. CDR3 coding DNA: TGTGCCAGCAGCCTTCATCTGTACCAAGAGACCCAGTACTTC.

This clone was counted a single time. The chain combines TRBV19 with TRBJ2-5, with TRBD2 matching over 9 bases. Germline V gene lookup returns CDR1 LNHDA and CDR2 SQIVND (reference sequence). Trimming cost V 1 base and J 1 base; bases outside gene matches: 4. This CDR3 has 16 residues. The DNA for the CDR3 is TGTGCCAGTAGTATAGTAGCGGGGGCCGGCCAAGAGACCCAGTACTTC. Protein product: CASSIVAGAGQETQYF.

With regard to this clone: This sample includes further DNA sequences coding for the same CDR3. The chain has TRBV24-1 and TRBJ2-6; the D gene is possibly TRBD2 (6 bases). Trimming cost V 5 bases and J 2 bases, with 9 bases left between them. Germline values: CDR1 KGHDR, CDR2 SFDVKD. CDR3 size: 15 residues. The CDR3 loop reads CATSVGGAGANVLTF. As DNA, the CDR3 is TGTGCCACCAGTGTAGGAGGGGCTGGGGCCAACGTCCTGACTTTC.

J is TRBJ2-7 and V is TRBV10-2, with 7 bases fitting TRBD1. CDR3 length: 15 amino acids. The germline V gene encodes CDR1 WSHSY and CDR2 SAAADI. Unmatched junction bases numbered 6, after V lost 1 base and J lost 3 bases. The CDR3: CASSEWEGGRYEQYF. The CDR3, as DNA: TGCGCCAGCAGTGAGTGGGAAGGGGGCCGCTACGAGCAGTACTTC.

The rearrangement uses TRBV19 and TRBJ1-1; TRBD1 agrees at 7 bases. The germline CDR1 and CDR2 sequences are LNHDA and SQIVND (reference sequence). V was pared by 3 bases and J by 4 bases, with 5 bases of the junction left unmatched. The CDR3 has 14 amino acids. The CDR3: CASSIRAGGTEAFF. The CDR3 DNA is TGTGCCAGTAGTATTAGGGCAGGGGGCACTGAAGCTTTCTTT.

The chain is built from TRBV5-5 and TRBJ1-4, with 7 bases matching TRBD1. This CDR3 region has 15 residues. Trimming took 0 bases from V and 7 from J; bases not matched to a gene: 6. Germline loops: CDR1 SGHKS, CDR2 YYEKEE (reference sequence). The CDR3: CASSLVEGAGEKLFF. In nucleotides, the CDR3 is TGTGCCAGCAGCTTGGTGGAGGGGGCGGGTGAAAAACTGTTTTTT.

The chain uses TRBV30 and TRBJ2-7; possible D gene TRBD2, 5 bases. The CDR3 is made up of 14 amino acids. The germline gives CDR1 GTSNPN, CDR2 SVGIG (reference sequence). V was cut by 3 bases and J by 0 bases, with 12 bases left in between. CDR3 DNA: TGTGCCTGGAGGGGAGCTTTGAGCTCCTACGAGCAGTACTTC. Amino acids: CAWRGALSSYEQYF.

This clone was detected only once. The CDR3: CASSLVMGGGSGYTF. The DNA for the CDR3 is TGTGCCAGCAGCTTGGTTATGGGGGGAGGCTCTGGCTACACCTTC. The chain recombines TRBV11-2 with TRBJ1-2; tentative D call: TRBD1 (5 bases). Trimming stripped 3 bases from V and 7 bases from J, with 18 bases between. The CDR3 runs to 15 residues. The germline V gene encodes CDR1 SGHAT and CDR2 FQNNGV.

This clone was picked up a small number of times. The V call is TRBV4-2, the J call TRBJ1-5; D remains ambiguous. V lost 3 bases and J 1 base, leaving 10 bases between the germline ends. The CDR3 length is 15 residues. CDR1 is LGHNA, CDR2 YNFKEQ, per germline. The chain's CDR3 is CASSQGSTSNQPQHF. CDR3 bases: TGTGCCAGCAGCCAGGGCTCGACGAGCAATCAGCCCCAGCATTTT.

The chain has TRBV11-2 and TRBJ1-3; D uncertain. Germline CDR1 reads SGHAT; CDR2 reads FQNNGV. The CDR3 sequence is 17 residues long. V was trimmed by 1 base and J by 0 bases, leaving 13 bases between them. The CDR3 region is CASSLARASDSGNTIYF. CDR3 coding DNA: TGTGCCAGCAGCTTAGCGAGGGCTTCTGACTCTGGAAACACCATATATTTT.